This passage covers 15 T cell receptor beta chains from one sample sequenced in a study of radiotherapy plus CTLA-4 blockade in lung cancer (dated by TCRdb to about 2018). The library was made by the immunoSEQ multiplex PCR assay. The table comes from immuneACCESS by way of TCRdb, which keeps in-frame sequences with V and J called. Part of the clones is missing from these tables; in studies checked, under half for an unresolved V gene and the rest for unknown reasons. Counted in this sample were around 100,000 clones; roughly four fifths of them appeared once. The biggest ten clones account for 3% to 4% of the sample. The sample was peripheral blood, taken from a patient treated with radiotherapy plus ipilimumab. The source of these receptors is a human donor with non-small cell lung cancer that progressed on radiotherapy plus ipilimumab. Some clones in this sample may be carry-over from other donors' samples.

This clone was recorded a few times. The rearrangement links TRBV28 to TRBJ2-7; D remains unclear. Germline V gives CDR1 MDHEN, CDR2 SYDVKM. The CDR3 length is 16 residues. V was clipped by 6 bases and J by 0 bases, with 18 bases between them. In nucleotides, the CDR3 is TGTGCCAGCAGGACATCCTCCGACGGCCACTCCTACGAGCAGTACTTC. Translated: CASRTSSDGHSYEQYF.

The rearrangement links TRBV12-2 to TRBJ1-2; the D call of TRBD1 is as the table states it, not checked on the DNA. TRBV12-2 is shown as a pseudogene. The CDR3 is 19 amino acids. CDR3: CASRFSPEDREQRDYGYTF. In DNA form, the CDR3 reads TGTGCAAGTCGCTTTTCCCCCGAGGACAGGGAACAAAGGGACTATGGCTACACCTTC.

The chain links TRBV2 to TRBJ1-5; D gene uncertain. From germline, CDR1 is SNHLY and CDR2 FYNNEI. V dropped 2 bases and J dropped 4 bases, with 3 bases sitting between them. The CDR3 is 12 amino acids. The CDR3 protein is CASSERNQPQHF. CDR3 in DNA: TGTGCCAGCAGTGAACGGAATCAGCCCCAGCATTTT.

CDR3 sequence reads: CASSLETGGYNEQFF. Written as DNA, the CDR3 is TGCGCCAGCAGCTTGGAGACAGGGGGATACAATGAGCAGTTCTTC. The chain is built from TRBV5-1 and TRBJ2-1; 9 nucleotides line up with TRBD1. Unmatched junction bases numbered 2, after V lost 0 bases and J lost 4 bases. Per germline, CDR1 SGHRS and CDR2 YFSETQ. The CDR3 runs 15 residues.

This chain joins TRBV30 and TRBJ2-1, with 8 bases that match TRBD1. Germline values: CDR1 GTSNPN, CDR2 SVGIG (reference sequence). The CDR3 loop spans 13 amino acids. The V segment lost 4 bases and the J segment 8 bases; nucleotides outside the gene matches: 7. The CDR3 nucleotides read TGTGCCTGGACGTCAGGGGGCTGGGATGAGCAGTTCTTC. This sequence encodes CAWTSGGWDEQFF.

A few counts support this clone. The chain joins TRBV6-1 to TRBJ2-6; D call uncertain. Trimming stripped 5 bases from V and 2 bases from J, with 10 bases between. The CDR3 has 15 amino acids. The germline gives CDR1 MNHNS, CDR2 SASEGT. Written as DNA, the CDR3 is TGTGCCAGCAGTCTAGGACCTCCTGGGGCCAACGTCCTGACTTTC. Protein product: CASSLGPPGANVLTF.

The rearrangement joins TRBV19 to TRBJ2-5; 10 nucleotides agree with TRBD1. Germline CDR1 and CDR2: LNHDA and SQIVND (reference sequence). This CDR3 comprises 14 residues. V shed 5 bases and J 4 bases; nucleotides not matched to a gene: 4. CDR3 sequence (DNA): TGTGCCAGTAGTGCCGACAGGGGGCGAGAGACCCAGTACTTC. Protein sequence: CASSADRGRETQYF.

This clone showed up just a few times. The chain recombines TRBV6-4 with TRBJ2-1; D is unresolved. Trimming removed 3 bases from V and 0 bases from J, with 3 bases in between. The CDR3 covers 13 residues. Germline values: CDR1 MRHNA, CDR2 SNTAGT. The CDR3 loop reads CASSEDSYNEQFF. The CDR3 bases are TGTGCCAGCAGTGAGGACTCCTACAATGAGCAGTTCTTC.

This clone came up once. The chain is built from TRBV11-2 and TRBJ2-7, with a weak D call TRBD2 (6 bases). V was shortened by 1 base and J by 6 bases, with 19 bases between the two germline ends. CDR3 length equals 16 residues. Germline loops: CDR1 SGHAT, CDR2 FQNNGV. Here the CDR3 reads CASSLVGFQPRGEQYF. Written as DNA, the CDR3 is TGTGCCAGCAGCTTAGTCGGATTCCAGCCGCGGGGCGAGCAGTACTTC.

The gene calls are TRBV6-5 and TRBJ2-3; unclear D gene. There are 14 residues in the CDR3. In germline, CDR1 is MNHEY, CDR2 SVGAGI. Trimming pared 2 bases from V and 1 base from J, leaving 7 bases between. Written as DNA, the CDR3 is TGTGCCAGCAGTTACAGGGATGGCACAGATACGCAGTATTTT. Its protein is CASSYRDGTDTQYF.

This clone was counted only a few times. The CDR3 spells CASSFAGQETQYF. The CDR3 DNA follows: TGCGCCAGCAGCTTCGCCGGTCAAGAGACCCAGTACTTC. J is TRBJ2-5 and V is TRBV5-1; unclear D gene. V was clipped by 2 bases and J by 2 bases, with 7 bases between them. Per the germline V gene, CDR1 is SGHRS and CDR2 is YFSETQ. CDR3 size: 13 residues. The full variable domain, with the rest looked up from reference TRBV5-1 and TRBJ2-5, is KAGVTQTPRYLIKTRGQQVTLSCSPISGHRSVSWYQQTPGQGLQFLFEYFSETQRNKGNFPGRFSGRQFSNSRSEMNVSTLELGDSALYLCASSFAGQETQYFGPGTRLLVL.

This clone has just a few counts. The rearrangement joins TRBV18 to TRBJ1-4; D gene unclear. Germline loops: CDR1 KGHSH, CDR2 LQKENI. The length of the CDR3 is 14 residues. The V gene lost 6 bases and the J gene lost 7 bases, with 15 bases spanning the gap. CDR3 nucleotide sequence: TGTGCCAGCTCTCCGCCTTCGGTTGGTGAAAAACTGTTTTTT. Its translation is CASSPPSVGEKLFF.

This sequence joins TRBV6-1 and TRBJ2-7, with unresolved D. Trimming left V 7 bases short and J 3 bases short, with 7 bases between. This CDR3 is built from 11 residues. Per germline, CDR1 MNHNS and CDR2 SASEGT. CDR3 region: CASKLYYEQYF. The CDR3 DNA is TGTGCCAGCAAGCTCTACTACGAGCAGTACTTC.

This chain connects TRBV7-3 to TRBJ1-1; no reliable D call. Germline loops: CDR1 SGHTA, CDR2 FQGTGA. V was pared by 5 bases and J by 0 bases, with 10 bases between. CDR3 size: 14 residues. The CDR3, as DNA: TGTGCCAGCAGCCTAGCCGGGATGAACACTGAAGCTTTCTTT. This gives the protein CASSLAGMNTEAFF.

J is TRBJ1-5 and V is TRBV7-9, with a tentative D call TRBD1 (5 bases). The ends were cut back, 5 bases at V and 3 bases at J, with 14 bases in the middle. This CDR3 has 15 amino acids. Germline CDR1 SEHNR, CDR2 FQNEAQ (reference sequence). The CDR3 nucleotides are TGTGCCAGCAGCCCCGGGGACGGAGCCAATCAGCCCCAGCATTTT. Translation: CASSPGDGANQPQHF.